One and the same sample provided the 16 T cell receptor beta chains below, sequenced in a study of shared clonotypes between healthy human individuals. The method was immunoSEQ multiplex PCR; TCRdb's version includes in-frame clones alone and lacks a portion of them. The sample holds roughly 480,000 clones, 70% to 85% seen once. What was sequenced was PBMCs. The origin of the receptors is a woman aged 35 to 49 in good health. Some clones in this sample may be carry-over from other donors' samples.

V usage is TRBV6-4 and J usage is TRBJ1-1; 7 bases map to TRBD1. The trim removed 6 bases at V and 3 bases at J, leaving 7 bases unmatched. This CDR3 is built from 14 residues. The germline V gene encodes CDR1 MRHNA and CDR2 SNTAGT. CDR3 DNA sequence: TGTGCCAGCAGGCAGACAGGGCGGGACACTGAAGCTTTCTTT. This gives the protein CASRQTGRDTEAFF.

This clone showed up just a few times. This chain connects TRBV11-2 to TRBJ1-3; 9 nucleotides line up with TRBD1. The CDR3 runs 15 residues. CDR1 is SGHAT and CDR2 is FQNNGV in the germline V gene. The J segment lost 2 bases and the V segment lost 4 bases, leaving 3 bases of the junction unmatched. The CDR3 is CASSSWTGAGNTIYF. CDR3 bases: TGTGCCAGCAGCTCCTGGACAGGGGCTGGAAACACCATATATTTT.

For this clone: Other DNA sequences within the sample encode an identical CDR3. The CDR3 DNA reads TGTGCCAGCAGTTACTGGACAGAGAATCAGCCCCAGCATTTT. This codes for CASSYWTENQPQHF. This chain uses TRBV6-6 with TRBJ1-5, with TRBD1 as a possible D gene (6 bases). Germline-derived CDR1 and CDR2 are MNHNY and SVGAGI (reference sequence). V was pared by 1 base and J by 4 bases, with 8 bases between. The CDR3 spans 14 residues.

This rearrangement joins TRBV19 to TRBJ1-3, with 11 bases identical to TRBD1. The CDR3 runs to 18 residues. Germline loops: CDR1 LNHDA, CDR2 SQIVND (reference sequence). Losses at the gene ends were 5 bases for V and 5 bases for J; bases not matched to a gene: 14. The CDR3: CASSPSDRGPSTRNTIYF. The CDR3 DNA reads as TGTGCCAGTAGTCCGTCGGACAGGGGGCCTTCCACAAGAAACACCATATATTTT.

J is TRBJ2-1 and V is TRBV4-2, with 7 bases matching TRBD2. The CDR3 runs to 16 residues. Trimming cost V 3 bases and J 3 bases; bases outside gene matches: 8. The germline CDR1 and CDR2 sequences are LGHNA and YNFKEQ. CDR3 nucleotides: TGTGCCAGCAGCCAGAGGGAGGCTAGCGGCTACAATGAGCAGTTCTTC. Translating gives CASSQREASGYNEQFF.

This clone came up once. The chain joins TRBV29-1 to TRBJ1-1; 8 nucleotides align to TRBD1. V gave up 6 bases and J gave up 3 bases; unmatched junction bases: 9. The length of the CDR3 is 14 residues. CDR1 and CDR2 from the germline V gene are SQVTM and ANQGSEA. The CDR3 nucleotides are TGCAGCGTGGTCCAGGGGGCTAGGGACACTGAAGCTTTCTTT. Translated, it gives CSVVQGARDTEAFF. The entire variable domain, with the rest obtained from reference TRBV29-1 and TRBJ1-1, is as follows: SAVISQKPSRDICQRGTSLTIQCQVDSQVTMMFWYRQQPGQSLTLIATANQGSEATYESGFVIDKFPISRPNLTFSTLTVSNMSPEDSSIYLCSVVQGARDTEAFFGQGTRLTVV.

This chain links TRBV29-1 with TRBJ1-1; D ambiguous. Germline V gives CDR1 SQVTM, CDR2 ANQGSEA. The V gene lost 4 bases and the J gene lost 1 base, with 10 bases spanning the gap. The CDR3 sequence is 13 residues long. CDR3 DNA sequence: TGCAGCGTTGGGATGGGTTGGAACACTGAAGCTTTCTTT. This gives the protein CSVGMGWNTEAFF.

The genes are TRBV21-1 and TRBJ2-1. TRBV21-1 represents a pseudogene. There are 18 residues in the CDR3. CDR3 protein: CASSKGGPPISSYNEQFF. The CDR3 DNA reads as TGTGCCAGCAGCAAAGGGGGACCCCCAATCAGCTCCTACAATGAGCAGTTCTTC.

The J gene is TRBJ2-5, the V gene TRBV15; 7 nucleotides line up with TRBD1. CDR3 size: 15 residues. CDR1 is LNHNV and CDR2 is YYDKDF in the germline V gene (reference sequence). V lost 0 bases, J lost 1 base, and 2 bases stayed unmatched. CDR3 amino acids: CATSREGQPQETQYF. The CDR3 bases are TGTGCCACCAGCAGAGAGGGACAGCCCCAAGAGACCCAGTACTTC.

This clone is a singleton in its sample. The chain uses TRBV7-8 and TRBJ2-1, with 9 bases that match TRBD2. Looked up from germline, CDR1 is SGHVS and CDR2 is FQNEAQ. V dropped 2 bases and J dropped 8; count of bases not matched to a gene: 10. The CDR3 sequence is 16 residues long. As DNA, the CDR3 is TGTGCCAGCAGCTTACGTGATAGCGGGAGCACAGATGAGCAGTTCTTC. Protein: CASSLRDSGSTDEQFF.

The chain uses TRBV5-6 and TRBJ2-1; 7 bases are a match to TRBD2. V lost 3 bases to trimming and J lost 6 bases; unmatched junction nucleotides: 21. The CDR3 is 19 residues long. The germline gives CDR1 SGHDT, CDR2 YYEEEE. Here the CDR3 reads CASSSEREGLIPEGNEQFF. As DNA, the CDR3 is TGTGCCAGCAGCTCCGAAAGGGAGGGCCTTATTCCCGAGGGCAATGAGCAGTTCTTC.

The gene calls are TRBV5-1 and TRBJ2-5, with 10 bases fitting TRBD1. Losses at the gene ends were 3 bases for V and 5 bases for J; bases not matched to a gene: 7. CDR3 length: 15 residues. Germline lookup yields CDR1 SGHRS and CDR2 YFSETQ. The DNA of the CDR3 is TGCGCCAGCAGCTCGGACAGGGGGAGTGGGGAGACCCAGTACTTC. It is translated as CASSSDRGSGETQYF.

V and J are TRBV27 and TRBJ2-1; D might be TRBD2 (5 bases). The CDR3 covers 15 residues. Germline lookup yields CDR1 MNHEY and CDR2 SMNVEV (reference sequence). Trimming removed 6 bases from V and 8 bases from J, with 20 bases in between. In DNA form, the CDR3 reads TGTGCCAGCAGCAGTTGGGAGCTGGGGATGGATGAGCAGTTCTTC. Encoded protein: CASSSWELGMDEQFF.

The genes are TRBV9 and TRBJ2-1; D may correspond to TRBD1 or TRBD2 (7 bases each). The V gene's germline CDR1 is SGDLS and CDR2 YYNGEE. The CDR3 has 14 amino acids. Deletions cut 4 bases from V and 9 bases from J, with 17 bases between. The CDR3 nucleotides read TGTGCCAGCAGCTCACAGGGGAGGGATACTGAGCAGTTCTTC. Residues: CASSSQGRDTEQFF.

This clone was seen a few times. This chain links TRBV7-9 with TRBJ2-7, with TRBD1 as a possible D gene (5 bases). The CDR3 is made up of 12 amino acids. Germline lookup yields CDR1 SEHNR and CDR2 FQNEAQ (reference sequence). Trimming left V 5 bases short and J 3 bases short, with 8 bases between. The CDR3 DNA follows: TGTGCCAGCAGCGGAGACAGCTACGAGCAGTACTTC. This codes for CASSGDSYEQYF.

The chain carries TRBV30 and TRBJ2-5, with 9 nucleotides matching TRBD1. V shed 1 base and J 3 bases; nucleotides not matched to a gene: 6. This CDR3 is built from 15 residues. CDR1 and CDR2 from the germline V gene are GTSNPN and SVGIG (reference sequence). CDR3 loop: CAWSAPRDREETQYF. The CDR3 region has the DNA TGTGCCTGGAGTGCGCCTCGGGACAGGGAAGAGACCCAGTACTTC.